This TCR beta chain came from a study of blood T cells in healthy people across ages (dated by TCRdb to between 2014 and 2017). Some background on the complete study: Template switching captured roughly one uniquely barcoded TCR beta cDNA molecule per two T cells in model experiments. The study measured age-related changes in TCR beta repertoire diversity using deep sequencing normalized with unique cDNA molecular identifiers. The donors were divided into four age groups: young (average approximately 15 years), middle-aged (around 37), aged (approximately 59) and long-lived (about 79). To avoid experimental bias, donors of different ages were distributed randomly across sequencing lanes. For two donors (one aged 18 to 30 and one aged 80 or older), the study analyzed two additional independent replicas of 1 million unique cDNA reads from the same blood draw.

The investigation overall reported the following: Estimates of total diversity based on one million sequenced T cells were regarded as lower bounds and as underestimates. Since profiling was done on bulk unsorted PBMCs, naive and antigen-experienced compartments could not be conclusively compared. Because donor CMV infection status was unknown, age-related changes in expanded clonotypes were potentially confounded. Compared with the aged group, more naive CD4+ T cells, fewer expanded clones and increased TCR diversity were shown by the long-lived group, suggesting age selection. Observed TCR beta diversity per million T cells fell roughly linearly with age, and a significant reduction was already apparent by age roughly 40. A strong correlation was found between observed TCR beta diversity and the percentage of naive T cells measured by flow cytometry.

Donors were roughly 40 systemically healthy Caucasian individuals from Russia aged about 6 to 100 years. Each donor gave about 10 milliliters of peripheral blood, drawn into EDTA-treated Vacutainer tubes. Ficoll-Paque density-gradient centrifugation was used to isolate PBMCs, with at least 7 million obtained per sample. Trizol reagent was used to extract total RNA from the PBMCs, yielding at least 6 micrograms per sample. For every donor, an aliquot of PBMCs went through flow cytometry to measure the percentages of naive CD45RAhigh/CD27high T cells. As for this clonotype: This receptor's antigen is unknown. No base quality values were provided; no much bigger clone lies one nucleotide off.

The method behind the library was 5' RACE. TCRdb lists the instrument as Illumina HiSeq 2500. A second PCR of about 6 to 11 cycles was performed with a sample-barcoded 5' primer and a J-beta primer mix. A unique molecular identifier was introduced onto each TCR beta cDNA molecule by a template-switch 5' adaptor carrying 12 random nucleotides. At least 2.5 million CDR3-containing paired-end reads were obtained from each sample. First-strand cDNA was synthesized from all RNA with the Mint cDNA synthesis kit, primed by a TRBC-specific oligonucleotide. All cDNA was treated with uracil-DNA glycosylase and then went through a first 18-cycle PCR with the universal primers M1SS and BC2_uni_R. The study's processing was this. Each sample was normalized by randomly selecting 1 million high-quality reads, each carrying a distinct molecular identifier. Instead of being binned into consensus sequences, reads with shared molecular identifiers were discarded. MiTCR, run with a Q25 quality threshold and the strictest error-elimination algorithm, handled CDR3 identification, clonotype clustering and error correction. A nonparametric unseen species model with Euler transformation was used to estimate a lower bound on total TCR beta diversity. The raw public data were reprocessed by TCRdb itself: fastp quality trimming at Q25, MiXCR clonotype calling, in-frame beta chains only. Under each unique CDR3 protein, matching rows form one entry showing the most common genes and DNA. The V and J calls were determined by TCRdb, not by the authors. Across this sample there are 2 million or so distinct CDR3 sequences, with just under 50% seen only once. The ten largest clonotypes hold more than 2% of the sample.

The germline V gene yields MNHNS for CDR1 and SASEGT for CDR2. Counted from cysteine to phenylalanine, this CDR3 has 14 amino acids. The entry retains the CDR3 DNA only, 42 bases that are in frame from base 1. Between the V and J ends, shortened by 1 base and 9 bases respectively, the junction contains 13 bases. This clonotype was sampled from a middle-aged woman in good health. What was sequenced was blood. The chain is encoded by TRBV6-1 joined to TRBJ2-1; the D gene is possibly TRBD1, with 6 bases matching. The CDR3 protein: CASSEGQVSGEQFF. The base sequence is TGTGCCAGCAGTGAAGGACAGGTATCGGGTGAGCAGTTCTTC.